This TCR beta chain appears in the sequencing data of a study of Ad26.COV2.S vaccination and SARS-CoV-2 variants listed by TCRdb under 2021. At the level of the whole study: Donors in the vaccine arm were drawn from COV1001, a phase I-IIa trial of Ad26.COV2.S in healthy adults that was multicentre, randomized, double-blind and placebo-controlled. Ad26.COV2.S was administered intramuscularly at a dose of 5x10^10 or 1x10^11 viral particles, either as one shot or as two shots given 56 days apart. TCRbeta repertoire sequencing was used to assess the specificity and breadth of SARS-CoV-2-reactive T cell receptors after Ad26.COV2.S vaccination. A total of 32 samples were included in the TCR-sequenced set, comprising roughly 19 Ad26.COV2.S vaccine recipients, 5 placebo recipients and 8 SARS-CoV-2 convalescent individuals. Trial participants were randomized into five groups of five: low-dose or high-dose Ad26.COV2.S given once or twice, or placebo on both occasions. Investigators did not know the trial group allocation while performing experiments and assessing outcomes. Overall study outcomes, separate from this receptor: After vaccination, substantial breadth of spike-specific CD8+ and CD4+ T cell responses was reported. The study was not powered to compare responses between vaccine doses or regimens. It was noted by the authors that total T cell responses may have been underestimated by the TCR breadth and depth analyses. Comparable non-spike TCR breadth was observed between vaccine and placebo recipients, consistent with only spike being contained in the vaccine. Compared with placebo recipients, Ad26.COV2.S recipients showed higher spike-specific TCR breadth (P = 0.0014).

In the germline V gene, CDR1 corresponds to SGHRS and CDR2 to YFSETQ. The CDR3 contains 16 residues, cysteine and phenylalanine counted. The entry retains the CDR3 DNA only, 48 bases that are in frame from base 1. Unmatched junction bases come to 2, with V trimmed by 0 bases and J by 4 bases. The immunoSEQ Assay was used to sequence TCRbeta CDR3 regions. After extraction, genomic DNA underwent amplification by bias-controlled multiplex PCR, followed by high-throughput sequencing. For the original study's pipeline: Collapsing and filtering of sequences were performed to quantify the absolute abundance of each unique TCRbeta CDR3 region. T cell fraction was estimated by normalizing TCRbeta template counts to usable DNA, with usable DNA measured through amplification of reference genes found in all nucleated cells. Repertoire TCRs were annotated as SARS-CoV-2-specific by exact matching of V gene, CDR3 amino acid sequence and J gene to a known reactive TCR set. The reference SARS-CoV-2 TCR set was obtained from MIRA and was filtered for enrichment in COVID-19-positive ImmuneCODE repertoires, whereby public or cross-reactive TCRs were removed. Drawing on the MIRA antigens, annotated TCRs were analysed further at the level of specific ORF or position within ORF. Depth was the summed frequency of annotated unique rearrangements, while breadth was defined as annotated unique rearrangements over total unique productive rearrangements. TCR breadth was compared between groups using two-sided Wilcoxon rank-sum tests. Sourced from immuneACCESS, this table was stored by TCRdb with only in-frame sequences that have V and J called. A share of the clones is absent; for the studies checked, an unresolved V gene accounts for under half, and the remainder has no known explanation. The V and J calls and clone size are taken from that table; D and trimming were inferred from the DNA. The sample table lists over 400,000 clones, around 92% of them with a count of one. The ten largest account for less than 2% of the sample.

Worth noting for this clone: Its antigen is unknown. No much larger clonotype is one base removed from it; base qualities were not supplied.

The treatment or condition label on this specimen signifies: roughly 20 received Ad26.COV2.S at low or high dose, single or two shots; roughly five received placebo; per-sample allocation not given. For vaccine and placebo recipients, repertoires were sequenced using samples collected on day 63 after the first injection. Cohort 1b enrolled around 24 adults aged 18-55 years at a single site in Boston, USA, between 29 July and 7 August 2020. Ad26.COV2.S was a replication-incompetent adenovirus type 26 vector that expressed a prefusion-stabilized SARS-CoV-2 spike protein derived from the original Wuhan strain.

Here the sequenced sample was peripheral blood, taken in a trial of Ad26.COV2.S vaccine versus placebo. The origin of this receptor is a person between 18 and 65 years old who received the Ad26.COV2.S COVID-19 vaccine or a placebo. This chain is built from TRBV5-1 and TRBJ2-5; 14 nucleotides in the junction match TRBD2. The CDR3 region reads CASSLGTSGGLETQYF. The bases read TGCGCCAGCAGCTTGGGGACTAGCGGGGGGTTAGAGACCCAGTACTTC. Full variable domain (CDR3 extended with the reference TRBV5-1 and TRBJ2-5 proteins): KAGVTQTPRYLIKTRGQQVTLSCSPISGHRSVSWYQQTPGQGLQFLFEYFSETQRNKGNFPGRFSGRQFSNSRSEMNVSTLELGDSALYLCASSLGTSGGLETQYFGPGTRLLVL.